This entry features one T cell receptor beta chain sequence. Profiling relied on immunoSEQ multiplex PCR, and the TCRdb table lists in-frame clones only, not all of them. The sample records roughly 450,000 clones, 80% to 95% being singletons. This entry is derived from a study of blood T cell repertoires in COVID-19. The germline gives CDR1 SGHTA, CDR2 FQGTGA. Trimming took off 8 bases at V and 2 bases at J, with 9 bases between the two ends. This CDR3 comprises 13 residues. Those enrolled, adults aged roughly 18 to 95 years, came from 24 US areas. Allocation to cohorts depended on clinical history reported by the participants.

This TCR came from a man aged 18 to 35 who had recovered from COVID-19. The sequenced sample was PBMCs or T cells enriched from blood (not recorded which). The chain links TRBV7-3 to TRBJ2-2, with unresolved D. This chain's CDR3 is CASCLANTGELFF. The CDR3 coding sequence is TGTGCCAGCTGTTTGGCTAACACCGGGGAGCTGTTTTTT.